The sequence of this T cell receptor beta chain was determined in a study of blood T cell repertoires in COVID-19. TCRdb keeps only in-frame clones here, not all; method: immunoSEQ multiplex PCR. This table holds about 210,000 clones, roughly 86% found once. This clone appeared a few times. Sequenced sample: peripheral blood. The source is a woman aged 45-65 years with active or convalescent COVID-19.

The CDR3 loop is CASSPQTGIDYYGYTF. Here the CDR3 DNA reads TGTGCCAGCTCACCGCAGACAGGGATAGATTACTATGGCTACACCTTC. The chain couples TRBV18 to TRBJ1-2, with 7 bases fitting TRBD1. CDR3 length: 16 residues. The V gene end was trimmed by 3 bases and the J gene end by 3 bases; junction bases not matched to a gene: 10. Germline CDR1 KGHSH, CDR2 LQKENI. Drawing the rest from reference TRBV18 and TRBJ1-2, the complete variable domain is NAGVMQNPRHLVRRRGQEARLRCSPMKGHSHVYWYRQLPEEGLKFMVYLQKENIIDESGMPKERFSAEFPKEGPSILRIQQVVRGDSAAYFCASSPQTGIDYYGYTFGSGTRLTVV.